Presented here are 28 T cell receptor beta chains from one specimen sequenced in a study of post-analysis software for immune sequencing data. Which antigens these TCRs recognize remains unknown. Regarding the study as a whole: Among five TRBV segments more frequent in patients than controls were TRBV5-6, TRBV5-1 and TRBV20-1.

Presence of unique molecular identifiers characterized the TCR beta cDNA libraries. TCRdb passed the PCR reads through MiXCR, listing each CDR3 protein once. The repertoire holds approximately 730,000 distinct CDR3 sequences, with 46% as singletons. Sequenced sample: blood. These receptor sequences come from a girl aged 5 to 17 with multiple sclerosis.

V is TRBV6-6 and J is TRBJ2-5, with D hard to call. Per the germline V gene, CDR1 is MNHNY and CDR2 is SVGAGI (reference sequence). V gave up 0 bases and J gave up 7 bases, with 9 bases separating them. This CDR3 spans 13 amino acids. CDR3 coding DNA: TGTGCCAGCAGTTACTCCCGAGATGGGACCCAGTACTTC. Translation gives CASSYSRDGTQYF.

This clonotype was found a few times. The chain employs TRBV20-1 and TRBJ1-2; no definite D call. The CDR3 covers 11 residues. The germline V and J ends were trimmed by 0 bases and 6 bases, with 5 bases remaining between them. In germline, CDR1 is DFQATT, CDR2 SNEGSKA (reference sequence). CDR3 sequence: CSARDWNGYTF. For the CDR3, the DNA is TGCAGTGCTAGAGATTGGAATGGCTACACCTTC.

The V and J genes are TRBV18 and TRBJ2-1; 8 bases agree with TRBD1. This CDR3 spans 15 amino acids. J gave up 6 bases and V 2 bases, and 6 bases lay outside the gene matches. CDR1 is KGHSH, CDR2 LQKENI, per germline. DNA of the CDR3: TGTGCCAGCTCACCAGGACAGGGAAAGTCCAATGAGCAGTTCTTC. Protein sequence: CASSPGQGKSNEQFF.

This clonotype was picked up a small number of times. This chain connects TRBV12-3 or TRBV12-4 to TRBJ2-7; 11 bases map to TRBD2. V shed 1 base and J 2 bases; nucleotides not matched to a gene: 4. The CDR3 is made up of 16 amino acids. The CDR3, as DNA: TGTGCCAGCAGTTTAGGATCGACTAGCGGGGCCTACGAGCAGTACTTC. Amino acid sequence: CASSLGSTSGAYEQYF.

The chain recombines TRBV3-1 with TRBJ1-1, with TRBD1 as a possible D gene (6 bases). CDR1 is LGHDT, CDR2 YNNKEL, per germline (reference sequence). The CDR3 extends over 14 amino acids. Between the trimmed V and J ends, which lost 6 bases and 1 base, there was a span of 12 bases. CDR3 DNA: TGTGCCAGCAGTCAATCGGACAGGAACACTGAAGCTTTCTTT. It translates to CASSQSDRNTEAFF.

This clonotype was recorded once. This chain uses TRBV9 with TRBJ2-1, with TRBD2 matching 8 bases. The CDR3 runs 15 residues. V was clipped by 4 bases and J by 7 bases; unmatched bases: 10. Germline CDR1 SGDLS, CDR2 YYNGEE. CDR3 bases: TGTGCCAGCAGCCCGCCGGGACTAGAAAGAAATGAGCAGTTCTTC. Amino acid sequence: CASSPPGLERNEQFF.

The V and J genes are TRBV3-1 and TRBJ2-1; TRBD1 might be the D (6 bases). The CDR3 is 18 residues long. Trimming left V 4 bases short and J 2 bases short, with 21 bases between. Germline lookup yields CDR1 LGHDT and CDR2 YNNKEL (reference sequence). DNA for the CDR3: TGTGCCAGCAGCCCCAAGGTAAGGGACACCGTCCCCTACAATGAGCAGTTCTTC. It is translated as CASSPKVRDTVPYNEQFF.

The J gene is TRBJ1-2, the V gene TRBV24-1, with D uncertain. CDR3 length equals 15 residues. Germline-derived CDR1 and CDR2 are KGHDR and SFDVKD. Trimming pared 4 bases from V and 0 bases from J, leaving 11 bases between. The CDR3 reads CATSDPTESNYGYTF. The CDR3 DNA reads TGTGCCACCAGTGACCCGACGGAGTCTAACTATGGCTACACCTTC.

This clonotype was seen a handful of times. This sequence joins TRBV10-3 and TRBJ2-7, with TRBD2 matching 14 bases. This CDR3 spans 16 amino acids. The J segment lost 7 bases and the V segment lost 0 bases, leaving 5 bases of the junction unmatched. The germline CDR1 and CDR2 sequences are ENHRY and SYGVKD. The CDR3 spells CAISESPGLAGVEQYF. The CDR3 DNA reads as TGTGCCATCAGTGAGTCCCCGGGACTAGCGGGAGTGGAGCAGTACTTC.

This clonotype was detected only a few times. The J gene is TRBJ2-4, the V gene TRBV3-1; 7 bases align to TRBD1. The DNA end lines up better with TRBJ2-7; the J call may be wrong. The length of the CDR3 is 15 residues. Germline-derived CDR1 and CDR2 are LGHDT and YNNKEL (reference sequence). This CDR3 is CASSPNRGASDEQYF. CDR3 DNA: TGTGCCAGCAGCCCCAACAGGGGAGCTTCGGACGAGCAGTACTTC.

This clonotype was observed a few times. The V call is TRBV12-3 or TRBV12-4, the J call TRBJ1-1, with TRBD1 as a possible D gene (5 bases). The CDR3 has 14 amino acids. V lost 4 bases and J 1 base, leaving 10 bases between the germline ends. The CDR3 here is CASSYIGANTEAFF. CDR3 DNA: TGTGCCAGCAGTTACATAGGGGCGAACACTGAAGCTTTCTTT.

V and J are TRBV6-1 and TRBJ1-3; 9 bases are a match to TRBD1. Germline V gene sequence: CDR1 MNHNS, CDR2 SASEGT. J gave up 0 bases and V 6 bases, and 9 bases lay outside the gene matches. The CDR3 is 17 residues long. Here the CDR3 reads CASRLGQGPRSGNTIYF. As DNA, the CDR3 is TGTGCCAGCAGGCTAGGACAGGGGCCTCGCTCTGGAAACACCATATATTTT.

V usage is TRBV7-2 and J usage is TRBJ2-7; D possibly corresponds to TRBD1 (5 bases). This CDR3 has 14 residues. V lost 1 base and J 3 bases, leaving 10 bases between the germline ends. From germline, CDR1 is SGHTA and CDR2 FQGNSA. In DNA form, the CDR3 reads TGTGCCAGCAGCTTAGTGGAAGACAGCTACGAGCAGTACTTC. It yields the protein CASSLVEDSYEQYF.

A few counts support this clonotype. The chain carries TRBV20-1 and TRBJ2-5; a weak D match, TRBD1 (5 bases). CDR3 length: 12 amino acids. V was clipped by 4 bases and J by 3 bases, with 9 bases between them. The V gene's germline CDR1 is DFQATT and CDR2 SNEGSKA (reference sequence). CDR3 sequence: CSAILREETQYF. The CDR3 DNA reads as TGCAGTGCTATTCTCAGGGAAGAGACCCAGTACTTC.

J is TRBJ2-4 and V is TRBV7-8; D is ambiguous. The J call may be wrong; the DNA end is better matched by TRBJ2-7. This CDR3 spans 14 amino acids. Germline V lookup: CDR1 SGHVS, CDR2 FQNEAQ. CDR3 protein: CASSSRATRDEQYF. CDR3 DNA sequence: TGTGCCAGCAGCTCCCGGGCCACGAGAGACGAGCAGTACTTC.

This clonotype was seen only a few times. This rearrangement joins TRBV5-1 to TRBJ1-1, with a tentative D call TRBD1 (5 bases). The V end lost 0 bases, the J end lost 3 bases, and 9 bases lay between the germline ends. Per the germline V gene, CDR1 is SGHRS and CDR2 is YFSETQ. CDR3 length equals 14 residues. CDR3 sequence reads: CASSLAGKDTEAFF. The CDR3 region has the DNA TGCGCCAGCAGCTTGGCAGGGAAGGACACTGAAGCTTTCTTT.

This clonotype was observed a handful of times. V and J are TRBV20-1 and TRBJ2-5, with D possibly TRBD1 on 5 matching bases. V lost 3 bases, J lost 3 bases, and 8 bases lay in between. Germline V gene sequence: CDR1 DFQATT, CDR2 SNEGSKA (reference sequence). The CDR3 spans 12 residues. The CDR3 here is CSASPQEETQYF. CDR3 in DNA: TGCAGTGCTAGCCCACAGGAAGAGACCCAGTACTTC.

This chain links TRBV12-3 or TRBV12-4 with TRBJ2-5; perhaps D is TRBD1 or TRBD2 (6 bases each). The CDR3 has 12 residues. Trimming removed 7 bases at V and 13 bases at J, with 19 bases between. The CDR3 spells CASTGADETRYF. The DNA of the CDR3 is TGTGCCAGCACGGGGGCCGACGAAACACGGTACTTC.

This clonotype was recorded a few times. The rearrangement uses TRBV20-1 and TRBJ2-7; D tentatively reads TRBD1 or TRBD2 (6 bases each). This CDR3 contains 14 residues. CDR1 is DFQATT, CDR2 SNEGSKA, per germline (reference sequence). Between the trimmed V and J ends, which lost 1 base and 2 bases, there was a span of 12 bases. The CDR3 coding sequence is TGCAGTGCTAGAGTCGGGGGCAATGCCTACGAGCAGTACTTC. Translation gives CSARVGGNAYEQYF.

This clonotype was detected a few times. The genes are TRBV29-1 and TRBJ2-3; 10 nucleotides match TRBD2. The V gene end was trimmed by 7 bases and the J gene end by 0 bases; junction bases not matched to a gene: 4. Germline CDR1 SQVTM, CDR2 ANQGSEA. The CDR3 covers 14 residues. Written as DNA, the CDR3 is TGCAGCGGTAGCGGGAGGCTAAGCACAGATACGCAGTATTTT. Its protein is CSGSGRLSTDTQYF.

This clonotype was picked up many times. The chain carries TRBV24-1 and TRBJ2-3; D may be TRBD1 (6 bases). The CDR3 runs 15 residues. Per germline, CDR1 KGHDR and CDR2 SFDVKD. Trimming shortened V by 4 bases and J by 8 bases, and 18 bases separated the two germline ends. The CDR3 is CATSDLRGPLGTQYF. CDR3 DNA: TGTGCCACCAGTGACCTCAGGGGCCCATTGGGTACGCAGTATTTT.

With respect to this clonotype: The junction differs from germline at one of its ends, possibly a read error. The CDR3 nucleotides are TGTACCAGCAGCGTACCTACGGGTACGGGGAGCTCCTACAATGAGCAGTTCTTC. This sequence encodes CTSSVPTGTGSSYNEQFF. The chain recombines TRBV9 with TRBJ2-1; maybe TRBD2 (5 bases). CDR1 and CDR2 from the germline V gene are SGDLS and YYNGEE. CDR3 length equals 18 residues.

In its sample, this clonotype was seen a few times. The chain employs TRBV20-1 and TRBJ2-7; D unresolved. Germline V CDR1 and CDR2: DFQATT, SNEGSKA (reference sequence). The CDR3 loop spans 13 amino acids. V shed 0 bases and J shed 3 bases, with 9 bases lying between them. CDR3 nucleotide sequence: TGCAGTGCTAGAGATTTGGCCAACTACGAGCAGTACTTC. Protein: CSARDLANYEQYF.

This clonotype has more than one count but fewer than ten. V and J are TRBV29-1 and TRBJ2-1; 8 bases are a match to TRBD2. The V segment lost 5 bases and the J segment 6 bases; nucleotides outside the gene matches: 6. The CDR3 is made up of 13 amino acids. Germline V CDR1 and CDR2: SQVTM, ANQGSEA. The CDR3 nucleotides are TGCAGCGTTAGCGGGAGAAAGTCCAATGAGCAGTTCTTC. Translating it yields CSVSGRKSNEQFF.

The rearrangement links TRBV6-5 to TRBJ2-7; the D is unclear. This CDR3 is 15 amino acids long. The V gene's germline CDR1 is MNHEY and CDR2 SVGAGI. V lost 4 bases and J lost 3, with 16 bases in between. This chain's CDR3 is CASSSLLDLNYEQYF. The CDR3 region has the DNA TGTGCCAGCAGTTCCCTGCTTGACCTAAACTACGAGCAGTACTTC.

V usage is TRBV2 and J usage is TRBJ2-4; 9 bases are shared with TRBD1. In germline, CDR1 is SNHLY, CDR2 FYNNEI. J lost 5 bases, V lost 3 bases, and 5 bases had no gene match. CDR3 length: 15 residues. CDR3: CASSEGQGFQNIQYF. In nucleotides, the CDR3 is TGTGCCAGCAGTGAGGGACAGGGTTTCCAAAACATTCAGTACTTC.

This clonotype occurred a few times. The chain uses TRBV3-1 and TRBJ2-4; TRBD2 matches at 8 bases. The J call may be incorrect, as the DNA end agrees better with TRBJ2-7. Germline lookup yields CDR1 LGHDT and CDR2 YNNKEL (reference sequence). The length of the CDR3 is 15 residues. CDR3 protein: CASSQGISGAYEQYF. The CDR3 DNA follows: TGTGCCAGCAGCCAAGGTATTAGCGGGGCCTACGAGCAGTACTTC.

This clonotype appeared a few times. The gene calls are TRBV7-2 and TRBJ2-1, with D possibly TRBD2 on 6 matching bases. The germline V and J ends were trimmed by 5 bases and 6 bases, with 11 bases remaining between them. Germline CDR1 and CDR2: SGHTA and FQGNSA. CDR3 size: 13 residues. CDR3 DNA sequence: TGTGCCAGCAGCCCTAGACTAGTCAATGAGCAGTTCTTC. It is translated as CASSPRLVNEQFF.